This T cell receptor (beta chain) was recorded in a study of siplizumab effects on memory and regulatory T cells (dated by TCRdb to about 2019). Regarding the study in general: The effect of the anti-CD2 antibody siplizumab on alloreactive T-cell subsets was examined in allogeneic mixed lymphocyte reactions constructed from human PBMCs.

Concerning this clone itself: What antigen it recognizes has not been identified. Base quality data are lacking; no much larger clone is found one base away.

The library was generated by the immunoSEQ multiplex PCR assay. Approximately 10^5 TCR templates per sample were assayed by the deep sequencing platform. Genomic DNA extracted from sorted T cells was used for TCRbeta CDR3 sequencing. From the authors' description of their analysis: The R programming language was used for the clonal analysis of the TCRbeta CDR3 data. Alloreactive CD4+ and CD8+ clones were identified by comparing unstimulated samples to CFSE-low samples taken after the reaction. Regulatory or non-regulatory origin of alloreactive CD4+ clones was assigned by matching sequences to the sorted unstimulated Treg and non-Treg repertoires. Not all clones reach the TCRdb copy of this immuneACCESS table, which keeps in-frame sequences only. Checked studies attribute under half of the gap to unresolved V genes and leave the rest unexplained. V, J and clone size derive from that table, while D and trimming were established from the DNA sequence. The sample table lists tens of thousands of clones, about 89% of them with a count of one. In total, the top ten clones hold roughly 28% of the sample.

Findings and caveats that apply to the study as a whole: For roughly 80-97% of proliferating CD4+ or CD8+ clones, no naive or memory phenotype could be assigned. Among mappable alloreactive CD4+ clones, the Treg-derived fraction averaged approximately 66% with siplizumab versus about 25% in control reactions. Unstimulated naive T cells appeared to be more diverse than memory T cells, and naive cells seemed to make a substantial contribution to the alloresponse. The suppressive function of proliferating Tregs from siplizumab cultures was not functionally confirmed. Siplizumab significantly lowered the cumulative frequency of alloreactive sequences that could be traced to unstimulated CD4+ memory T cells. Because sequences at frequencies below about 10^-5 were poorly captured, only a minor fraction of alloreactive clones could be mapped back to unstimulated subsets.

The junction shows trimming of 5 bases on V and 2 bases on J, plus 13 bases between the germline ends. The germline V gene (reference sequence) sets CDR1 to MNHNY and CDR2 to SVGAGI. The CDR3 sequence holds 14 residues, the cysteine and phenylalanine included. Kept here is only the CDR3 DNA, which spans 42 bases and is read in frame from base 1. TCRbeta CDR3 sequencing was performed on sorted unstimulated T cells and on proliferating T cells recovered from mixed lymphocyte reactions. Fresh whole blood from approximately 11 HLA-typed healthy donors served as the source for isolating PBMCs. The chain is encoded by TRBV6-6 joined to TRBJ2-7; D gene: possibly TRBD1, on 6 matching bases. What was sequenced was CD8+ T cells sorted from blood. The sequence derives from a human donor in good health. The DNA sequence reads TGTGCCAGCAGTCAATGGCAGGGGCCCTACGAGCAGTACTTC. This codes for CASSQWQGPYEQYF.